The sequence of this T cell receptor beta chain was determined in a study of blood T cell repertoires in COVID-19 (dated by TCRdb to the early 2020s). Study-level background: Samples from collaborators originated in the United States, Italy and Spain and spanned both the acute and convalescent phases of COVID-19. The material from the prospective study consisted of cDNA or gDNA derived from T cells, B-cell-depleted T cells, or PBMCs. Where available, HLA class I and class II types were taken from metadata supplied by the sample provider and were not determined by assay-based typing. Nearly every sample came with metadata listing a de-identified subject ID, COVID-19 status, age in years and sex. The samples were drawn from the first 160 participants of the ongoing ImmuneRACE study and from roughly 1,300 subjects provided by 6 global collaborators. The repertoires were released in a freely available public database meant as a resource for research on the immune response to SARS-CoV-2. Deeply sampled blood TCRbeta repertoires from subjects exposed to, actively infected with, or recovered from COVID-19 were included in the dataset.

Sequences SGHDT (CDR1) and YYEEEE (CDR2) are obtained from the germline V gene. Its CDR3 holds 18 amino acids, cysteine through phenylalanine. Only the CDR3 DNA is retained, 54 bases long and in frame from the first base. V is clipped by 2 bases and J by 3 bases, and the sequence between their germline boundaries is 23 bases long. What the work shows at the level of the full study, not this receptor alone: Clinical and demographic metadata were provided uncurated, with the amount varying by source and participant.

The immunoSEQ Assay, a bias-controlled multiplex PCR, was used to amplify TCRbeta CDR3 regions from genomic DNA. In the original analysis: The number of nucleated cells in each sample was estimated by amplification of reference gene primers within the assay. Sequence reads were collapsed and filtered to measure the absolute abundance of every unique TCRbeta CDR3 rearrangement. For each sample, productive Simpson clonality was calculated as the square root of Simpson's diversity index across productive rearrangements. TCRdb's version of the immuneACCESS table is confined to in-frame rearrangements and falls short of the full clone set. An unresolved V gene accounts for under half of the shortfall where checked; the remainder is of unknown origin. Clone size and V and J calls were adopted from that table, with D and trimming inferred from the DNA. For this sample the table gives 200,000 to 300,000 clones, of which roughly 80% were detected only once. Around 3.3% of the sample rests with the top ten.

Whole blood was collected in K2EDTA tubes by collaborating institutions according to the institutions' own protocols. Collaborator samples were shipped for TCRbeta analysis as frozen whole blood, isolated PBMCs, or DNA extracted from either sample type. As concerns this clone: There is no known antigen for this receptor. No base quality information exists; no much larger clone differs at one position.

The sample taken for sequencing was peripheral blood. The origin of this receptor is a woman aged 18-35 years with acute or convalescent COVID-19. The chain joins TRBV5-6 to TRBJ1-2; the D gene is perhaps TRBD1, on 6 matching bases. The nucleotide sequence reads TGTGCCAGCAGCTTTGCCGCGGCAGGGGCTGGCCTATACTATGGCTACACCTTC. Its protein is CASSFAAAGAGLYYGYTF.